Below are 20 T cell receptor beta chains sequenced from a single sample in a study of T cell responses to AZD1222 COVID-19 vaccine. Assay: immunoSEQ multiplex PCR; the TCRdb copy retains only in-frame clones and omits some. The table records about 83,000 clones, about 93% of them present only once. The sequenced sample was peripheral blood, obtained on day 0 of MenACWY control vaccination. These receptors were obtained from an adult in good health.

The chain links TRBV3-1 (or the pseudogene TRBV3-2) to TRBJ2-3; D gene unclear. Germline V CDR1 and CDR2: LGHDT, YNNKEL (reference sequence). V was shortened by 4 bases and J by 2 bases, with 10 bases between the two germline ends. The CDR3 runs to 14 residues. The CDR3 protein is CASSPTLVTDTQYF. CDR3 DNA: TGTGCCAGCAGCCCTACCCTCGTCACAGATACGCAGTATTTT.

This clone was found once. This chain uses TRBV4-1 with TRBJ1-6; D perhaps matches TRBD1 (6 bases). Per the germline V gene, CDR1 is MGHRA and CDR2 is YSYEKL. V was cut by 3 bases and J by 10 bases, with 13 bases left in between. The CDR3 extends over 14 amino acids. CDR3 in DNA: TGCGCCAGCAGCCAGACAGGAGTCGGATCACCCCTCCACTTT. It yields the protein CASSQTGVGSPLHF.

This clone was seen only a few times. The V and J genes are TRBV3-1 (or the pseudogene TRBV3-2) and TRBJ2-7; 7 positions agree with TRBD2. This CDR3 contains 15 residues. Trimming at V came to 0 bases and at J to 3 bases, leaving 5 bases not matched to a gene. Germline values: CDR1 LGHDT, CDR2 YNNKEL (reference sequence). The CDR3 DNA is TGTGCCAGCAGCCAAGAGTTGTCTAGCGGCTACGAGCAGTACTTC. This encodes CASSQELSSGYEQYF.

The rearrangement uses TRBV6-5 and TRBJ1-5, with D perhaps TRBD1 (6 bases). Trimming cost V 8 bases and J 6 bases, with 20 bases left between them. The CDR3 is made up of 15 amino acids. Germline V lookup: CDR1 MNHEY, CDR2 SVGAGI. The CDR3 loop reads CASGNRDKSSQPQHF. The DNA of the CDR3 is TGTGCCAGCGGAAACCGGGACAAGTCCTCTCAGCCCCAGCATTTT.

This clone was recorded once. V and J are TRBV27 and TRBJ1-4; D unclear. The CDR3 has 13 amino acids. Trimming cost V 3 bases and J 9 bases, with 11 bases left between them. The germline V gene encodes CDR1 MNHEY and CDR2 SMNVEV (reference sequence). The CDR3 sequence is CASSLGVRQKLFF. CDR3 in DNA: TGTGCCAGCAGTTTGGGCGTTCGTCAAAAACTGTTTTTT. Full variable domain (rest looked up from reference TRBV27 and TRBJ1-4): EAQVTQNPRYLITVTGKKLTVTCSQNMNHEYMSWYRQDPGLGLRQIYYSMNVEVTDKGDVPEGYKVSRKEKRNFPLILESPSPNQTSLYFCASSLGVRQKLFFGSGTQLSVL.

In this sample, this clone turned up a few times. CDR3 DNA sequence: TGTGCCAGCAGTTCTGCCCTCACAGATACGCAGTATTTT. This translates into CASSSALTDTQYF. V and J are TRBV27 and TRBJ2-3, with unresolved D. The germline CDR1 and CDR2 sequences are MNHEY and SMNVEV (reference sequence). The CDR3 is 13 residues long. V was pared by 4 bases and J by 2 bases, with 7 bases between.

J is TRBJ1-2 and V is TRBV7-9, with D possibly being TRBD1 (6 bases). Deletions cut 0 bases from V and 0 bases from J, with 11 bases between. The CDR3 spans 16 residues. The germline V gene encodes CDR1 SEHNR and CDR2 FQNEAQ (reference sequence). Here the CDR3 DNA reads TGTGCCAGCAGCTTAGCGTTGGCAGGGGCTAACTATGGCTACACCTTC. Translating it yields CASSLALAGANYGYTF.

The chain is built from TRBV12-3 or TRBV12-4 and TRBJ1-5; tentatively, D is TRBD1 (5 bases). Trimming cost V 6 bases and J 5 bases, with 11 bases left between them. This CDR3 has 13 amino acids. Here the CDR3 DNA reads TGTGCCAGCAGCCTCACCAGGGATCAGCCCCAGCATTTT. It specifies CASSLTRDQPQHF.

V usage is TRBV5-5 and J usage is TRBJ2-7, with D unclear. Germline-derived CDR1 and CDR2 are SGHKS and YYEKEE (reference sequence). The V end lost 4 bases, the J end lost 0 bases, and 11 bases lay between the germline ends. The CDR3 totals 14 residues. The CDR3 DNA reads as TGTGCCAGCAGCGGCGGACGGACCTCCTACGAGCAGTACTTC. It translates to CASSGGRTSYEQYF. Supplemented by reference TRBV5-5 and TRBJ2-7, the full variable domain reads DAGVTQSPTHLIKTRGQQVTLRCSPISGHKSVSWYQQVLGQGPQFIFQYYEKEERGRGNFPDRFSARQFPNYSSELNVNALLLGDSALYLCASSGGRTSYEQYFGPGTRLTVT.

The gene calls are TRBV19 and TRBJ1-1; 8 positions match TRBD1. Trimming removed 6 bases from V and 4 bases from J; junction bases left unmatched: 7. This CDR3 spans 14 amino acids. Germline lookup yields CDR1 LNHDA and CDR2 SQIVND (reference sequence). The CDR3: CASSKTGVATEAFF. The CDR3 DNA reads as TGTGCCAGTAGCAAGACAGGGGTTGCCACTGAAGCTTTCTTT.

V and J are TRBV19 and TRBJ2-1, with 12 bases identical to TRBD2. CDR3 length equals 16 residues. The germline V gene encodes CDR1 LNHDA and CDR2 SQIVND (reference sequence). Losses at the gene ends were 3 bases for V and 8 bases for J; bases not matched to a gene: 8. In nucleotides, the CDR3 is TGTGCCAGTAGTATTCTAGCGGGAGGGCATAGGGATGAGCAGTTCTTC. It specifies CASSILAGGHRDEQFF.

The J gene is TRBJ2-5, the V gene TRBV19; D is perhaps TRBD1 (5 bases). Germline values: CDR1 LNHDA, CDR2 SQIVND (reference sequence). The CDR3 contains 14 residues. Trimming removed 5 bases at V and 1 base at J, with 11 bases between. CDR3 loop: CASSRQDTQETQYF. CDR3 DNA sequence: TGTGCCAGTAGTCGGCAGGACACCCAAGAGACCCAGTACTTC.

The chain uses TRBV4-2 and TRBJ2-1, with a tentative D call TRBD1 (6 bases). Germline values: CDR1 LGHNA, CDR2 YNFKEQ. The CDR3 sequence is 13 residues long. Trimming took off 0 bases at V and 8 bases at J, with 8 bases between the two ends. CDR3 amino acids: CASSQEGGDEQFF. The CDR3 DNA is TGTGCCAGCAGCCAAGAAGGGGGAGATGAGCAGTTCTTC.

This clone showed up just a few times. Other DNA sequences of this sample code for an identical CDR3. The rearrangement joins TRBV3-1 (or the pseudogene TRBV3-2) to TRBJ1-3, with D maybe TRBD1 (5 bases). Germline values: CDR1 LGHDT, CDR2 YNNKEL (reference sequence). CDR3 length equals 12 residues. Trimming pared 3 bases from V and 16 bases from J, leaving 16 bases between. CDR3 sequence: CASSQPPGPVYF. The CDR3 coding sequence is TGTGCCAGCAGCCAGCCTCCGGGGCCAGTGTATTTT.

The CDR3 DNA follows: TGCGCCAGCAGCCTCGACAGGGGAAATCAGCCCCAGCATTTT. Translated, it gives CASSLDRGNQPQHF. The chain recombines TRBV4-3 with TRBJ1-5; 8 bases map to TRBD1. Germline V gene sequence: CDR1 LGHNA, CDR2 YSLEER. The J segment lost 4 bases and the V segment lost 4 bases, leaving 3 bases of the junction unmatched. This CDR3 is 14 amino acids long.

This chain links TRBV7-6 with TRBJ2-5, with 9 bases lining up with TRBD2. Per the germline V gene, CDR1 is SGHVS and CDR2 is FNYEAQ. The ends lost 2 bases at V and 6 bases at J; junction bases unmatched: 10. The length of the CDR3 is 16 residues. The CDR3 nucleotides are TGTGCCAGCAGCTTACTGCGGGAGGGCCCCAGGAAGACCCAGTACTTC. It is translated as CASSLLREGPRKTQYF.

The chain recombines TRBV2 with TRBJ1-4; perhaps TRBD1 as D (6 bases). The germline V gene has CDR1 SNHLY and CDR2 FYNNEI. This CDR3 region has 15 residues. The ends were cut back, 2 bases at V and 3 bases at J, with 10 bases in the middle. The CDR3 reads CASSESGGPNEKLFF. In nucleotides, the CDR3 is TGTGCCAGCAGTGAAAGCGGGGGGCCTAATGAAAAACTGTTTTTT.

For the CDR3, the DNA is TGTGCCAGCAGCTTGGAACCGCCAGGCAGAACCTCTTATGGCTACACCTTC. Its protein product is CASSLEPPGRTSYGYTF. The rearrangement joins TRBV5-4 to TRBJ1-2; no reliable D call. The CDR3 totals 17 residues. Per germline, CDR1 SGHNT and CDR2 YYREEE (reference sequence). V was shortened by 0 bases and J by 5 bases, with 20 bases between the two germline ends. The complete variable domain, with remaining parts taken from reference TRBV5-4 and TRBJ1-2, reads ETGVTQSPTHLIKTRGQQVTLRCSSQSGHNTVSWYQQALGQGPQFIFQYYREEENGRGNFPPRFSGLQFPNYSSELNVNALELDDSALYLCASSLEPPGRTSYGYTFGSGTRLTVV.

The rearrangement links TRBV7-6 to TRBJ1-2; TRBD1 aligns across 7 bases. J was trimmed by 8 bases and V by 5 bases; bases with no gene match: 8. Germline CDR1 is SGHVS and CDR2 is FNYEAQ. The CDR3 has 13 amino acids. The CDR3 here is CASSPDREGGYTF. DNA for the CDR3: TGTGCCAGCAGCCCCGACAGGGAAGGCGGCTACACCTTC.

This clone appeared a single time. The J gene is TRBJ2-7, the V gene TRBV5-1; possible D gene TRBD2, 6 bases. The CDR3 covers 13 residues. The germline V gene has CDR1 SGHRS and CDR2 YFSETQ. V lost 7 bases and J 3 bases, leaving 14 bases between the germline ends. The CDR3 sequence is CASGNSGSYEQYF. CDR3 coding DNA: TGCGCCAGCGGGAATAGCGGAAGCTACGAGCAGTACTTC.